Below, 19 T cell receptor beta chains from the same sample are listed, as sequenced in a study of T cell responses to AZD1222 COVID-19 vaccine (TCRdb year 2021). Library method: the immunoSEQ multiplex PCR assay. TCRdb limited this immuneACCESS table to in-frame rearrangements with V and J called. A share of clones is missing; checked studies link under half to unresolved V genes, and the rest is unexplained. The sample data list about 92,000 clones, and around 87% of these were observed just once. The top ten hold around 3% of the sample. According to the study, the label for this sample's time point signals: baseline before first vaccination. Sample: peripheral blood, taken on day 0 of AZD1222 vaccination. These receptors all come from an adult in good health.

On this clone itself: Other DNA sequences in this specimen translate into the identical CDR3. The chain has TRBV9 and TRBJ2-3; the D gene is possibly TRBD1 (5 bases). Trimming removed 0 bases at V and 1 base at J, with 9 bases between. The germline V gene has CDR1 SGDLS and CDR2 YYNGEE. CDR3 length: 15 residues. The CDR3 sequence is CASSVAGLRTDTQYF. In nucleotides, the CDR3 is TGTGCCAGCAGCGTAGCAGGGCTTCGCACAGATACGCAGTATTTT.

The rearrangement links TRBV5-4 to TRBJ1-2, with 7 bases matching TRBD1. The germline V gene encodes CDR1 SGHNT and CDR2 YYREEE (reference sequence). The junction had 5 bases not matched to a gene; V was cut back by 0 bases and J by 3 bases. CDR3 length: 15 residues. CDR3 sequence (DNA): TGTGCCAGCAGCTTGGAGACAGGGATTTACTATGGCTACACCTTC. Residues: CASSLETGIYYGYTF.

The chain uses TRBV5-8 and TRBJ2-7, with D hard to call. Trimming took off 0 bases at V and 4 bases at J, with 11 bases between the two ends. The CDR3 runs to 14 residues. The germline CDR1 and CDR2 sequences are SGHTS and YDEGEE. The CDR3 nucleotides are TGTGCCAGCAGCTTGGACAGCTCCTTTTACGAGCAGTACTTC. Protein sequence: CASSLDSSFYEQYF.

The chain couples TRBV6-1 to TRBJ1-2; the match to TRBD1 covers 7 bases. The CDR3 consists of 15 residues. With V trimmed by 1 base and J by 4 bases, 6 bases remained unmatched. Germline CDR1 and CDR2: MNHNS and SASEGT. The CDR3 bases are TGTGCCAGCAGTGAAGGGGACAGAGAAGTCTATGGCTACACCTTC. It specifies CASSEGDREVYGYTF.

The chain is built from TRBV10-3 and TRBJ1-1, with a tentative D call TRBD1 (5 bases). Germline CDR1 reads ENHRY; CDR2 reads SYGVKD. This CDR3 comprises 14 residues. Trimming left V 3 bases short and J 0 bases short, with 8 bases between. The CDR3 DNA reads as TGTGCCATCAGTGAAGGGGTCCTGAACACTGAAGCTTTCTTT. This gives the protein CAISEGVLNTEAFF.

The chain recombines TRBV4-3 with TRBJ2-1; D is undetermined. Trimming removed 4 bases from V and 5 bases from J, with 6 bases in between. The CDR3 consists of 12 residues. From germline, CDR1 is LGHNA and CDR2 YSLEER. The CDR3 loop reads CASSRSDNEQFF. The CDR3 region has the DNA TGCGCCAGCAGCCGATCAGACAATGAGCAGTTCTTC.

The rearrangement links TRBV5-1 to TRBJ1-2; D unclear. The germline V gene has CDR1 SGHRS and CDR2 YFSETQ. The CDR3 length is 14 residues. V shed 0 bases and J shed 0 bases, with 6 bases lying between them. In DNA form, the CDR3 reads TGCGCCAGCAGCTTGGACAGTGCTAACTATGGCTACACCTTC. Its protein is CASSLDSANYGYTF.

The chain employs TRBV7-9 and TRBJ1-2; D is undetermined. CDR3 size: 12 residues. The V gene lost 1 base and the J gene lost 6 bases, with 6 bases spanning the gap. Per germline, CDR1 SEHNR and CDR2 FQNEAQ (reference sequence). The CDR3 region has the DNA TGTGCCAGCAGCTTAGGATGGGATGGCTACACCTTC. Encoded protein: CASSLGWDGYTF. Full variable domain (outside the CDR3, taken from reference TRBV7-9 and TRBJ1-2): DTGVSQNPRHKITKRGQNVTFRCDPISEHNRLYWYRQTLGQGPEFLTYFQNEAQLEKSRLLSDRFSAERPKGSFSTLEIQRTEQGDSAMYLCASSLGWDGYTFGSGTRLTVV.

The chain employs TRBV23-1 and TRBJ2-7; 7 nucleotides align to TRBD1. TRBV23-1 is flagged as an ORF with uncertain function. The length of the CDR3 is 17 residues. After removal of 0 bases from V and 4 bases from J, the junction contained 12 bases not matched to a gene. CDR3 in DNA: TGCGCCAGCAGTCAATCGGTCCTCGGGGACAGTTATTACGAGCAGTACTTC. Amino acids: CASSQSVLGDSYYEQYF.

The chain carries TRBV28 and TRBJ1-5; 8 bases are a match to TRBD1. Trimming removed 4 bases from V and 1 base from J; junction bases left unmatched: 3. Germline V gene sequence: CDR1 MDHEN, CDR2 SYDVKM. This CDR3 is 15 amino acids long. CDR3 protein: CASSYRTGSNQPQHF. The CDR3 bases are TGTGCCAGCAGTTACAGGACAGGGAGCAATCAGCCCCAGCATTTT. The whole variable domain, remainder taken from reference TRBV28 and TRBJ1-5, is DVKVTQSSRYLVKRTGEKVFLECVQDMDHENMFWYRQDPGLGLRLIYFSYDVKMKEKGDIPEGYSVSREKKERFSLILESASTNQTSMYLCASSYRTGSNQPQHFGDGTRLSIL.

The chain combines TRBV5-1 with TRBJ2-5, with 14 bases fitting TRBD2. CDR3 length: 15 amino acids. Germline CDR1 and CDR2: SGHRS and YFSETQ. V lost 7 bases to trimming and J lost 4 bases; unmatched junction nucleotides: 6. The DNA for the CDR3 is TGCGCCAGCTGCCCTGGGACTAGCGGGAGAGAGACCCAGTACTTC. It yields the protein CASCPGTSGRETQYF.

The chain couples TRBV6-5 to TRBJ1-5, with D perhaps matching TRBD1 (6 bases). In germline, CDR1 is MNHEY, CDR2 SVGAGI. The CDR3 consists of 16 residues. V dropped 4 bases and J dropped 2 bases, with 15 bases sitting between them. The CDR3 DNA sequence: TGTGCCAGCAGTTCGGGGGACATGGGGGGCAATCAGCCCCAGCATTTT. Translated: CASSSGDMGGNQPQHF.

This clone was counted a single time. The chain employs TRBV15 and TRBJ2-1, with 10 bases fitting TRBD1. Germline V gene lookup returns CDR1 LNHNV and CDR2 YYDKDF (reference sequence). Trimming removed 1 base from V and 8 bases from J; junction bases left unmatched: 8. The CDR3 loop spans 16 amino acids. CDR3 in amino acids: CATSRVGQGVLDEQFF. CDR3 nucleotides: TGTGCCACCAGCAGAGTTGGACAGGGGGTGTTGGATGAGCAGTTCTTC. Filled out from reference TRBV15 and TRBJ2-1, the complete variable domain reads DAMVIQNPRYQVTQFGKPVTLSCSQTLNHNVMYWYQQKSSQAPKLLFHYYDKDFNNEADTPDNFQSRRPNTSFCFLDIRSPGLGDTAMYLCATSRVGQGVLDEQFFGPGTRLTVL.

This clone was picked up a small number of times. This sequence joins TRBV15 and TRBJ2-3; TRBD2 matches at 8 bases. V was clipped by 6 bases and J by 2 bases; unmatched bases: 7. The germline CDR1 and CDR2 sequences are LNHNV and YYDKDF (reference sequence). CDR3 length: 15 amino acids. In DNA, the CDR3 is TGTGCCACCAGATTCGGCGGGAGGTTCACAGATACGCAGTATTTT. Residues: CATRFGGRFTDTQYF.

This chain connects TRBV5-5 to TRBJ2-3, with D possibly being TRBD1 (5 bases). Germline-derived CDR1 and CDR2 are SGHKS and YYEKEE (reference sequence). The CDR3 spans 15 residues. The ends were cut back, 4 bases at V and 2 bases at J, with 14 bases in the middle. Here the CDR3 DNA reads TGTGCCAGCAGCGTAATTCAGGGATTCACAGATACGCAGTATTTT. Protein product: CASSVIQGFTDTQYF.

This chain links TRBV5-5 with TRBJ2-5, with D perhaps TRBD1 or TRBD2 (7 bases each). V lost 3 bases, J lost 1 base, and 16 bases lay in between. There are 16 residues in the CDR3. CDR1 SGHKS and CDR2 YYEKEE come from the germline V gene (reference sequence). CDR3 loop: CASSSGGRDSQETQYF. For the CDR3, the DNA is TGTGCCAGCAGCTCGGGGGGCCGGGACAGCCAAGAGACCCAGTACTTC.

This chain connects TRBV20-1 to TRBJ2-7; no clear D. This CDR3 comprises 13 residues. The V end lost 3 bases, the J end lost 4 bases, and 13 bases lay between the germline ends. The germline CDR1 and CDR2 sequences are DFQATT and SNEGSKA (reference sequence). CDR3 sequence: CSASFSLGYEQYF. The CDR3 bases are TGCAGTGCTAGTTTTTCCCTAGGATACGAGCAGTACTTC.

The chain links TRBV6-5 to TRBJ1-1; D unclear. Germline lookup yields CDR1 MNHEY and CDR2 SVGAGI. The CDR3 has 14 residues. Trimming removed 7 bases at V and 5 bases at J, with 17 bases between. This CDR3 reads CASTAVGLGTEAFF. Here the CDR3 DNA reads TGTGCCAGCACCGCCGTTGGACTGGGAACTGAAGCTTTCTTT.

This clone was found once. The chain links TRBV30 to TRBJ1-4; D unresolved. Germline V gene lookup returns CDR1 GTSNPN and CDR2 SVGIG (reference sequence). There are 14 residues in the CDR3. V was clipped by 3 bases and J by 7 bases, with 15 bases between them. Written as DNA, the CDR3 is TGTGCCTGGAGGGGGATGGGTACCGGTGAAAAACTGTTTTTT. Its translation: CAWRGMGTGEKLFF.